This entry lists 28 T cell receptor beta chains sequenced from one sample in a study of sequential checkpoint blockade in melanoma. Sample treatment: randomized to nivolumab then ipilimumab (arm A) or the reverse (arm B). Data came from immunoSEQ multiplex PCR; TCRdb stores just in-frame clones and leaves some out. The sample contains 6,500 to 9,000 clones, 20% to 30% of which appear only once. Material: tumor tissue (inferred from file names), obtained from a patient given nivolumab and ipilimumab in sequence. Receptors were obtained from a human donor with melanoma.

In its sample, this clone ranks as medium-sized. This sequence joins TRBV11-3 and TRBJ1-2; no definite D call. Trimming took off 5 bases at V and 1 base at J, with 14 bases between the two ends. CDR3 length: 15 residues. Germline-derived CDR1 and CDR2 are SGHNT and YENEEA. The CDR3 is CASSPAADGNYGYTF. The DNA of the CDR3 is TGTGCCAGCAGCCCAGCCGCGGACGGTAACTATGGCTACACCTTC.

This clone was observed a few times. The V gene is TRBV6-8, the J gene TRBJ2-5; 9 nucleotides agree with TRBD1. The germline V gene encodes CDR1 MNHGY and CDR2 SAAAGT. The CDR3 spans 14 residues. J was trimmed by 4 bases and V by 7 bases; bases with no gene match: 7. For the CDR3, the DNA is TGTGCCAGCACGAGACAGGGGGTGAGAGAGACCCAGTACTTC. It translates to CASTRQGVRETQYF.

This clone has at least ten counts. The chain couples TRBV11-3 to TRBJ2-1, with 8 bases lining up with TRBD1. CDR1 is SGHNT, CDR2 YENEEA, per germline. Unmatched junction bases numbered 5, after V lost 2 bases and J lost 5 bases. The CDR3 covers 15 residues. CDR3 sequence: CASSLWQGAHNEQFF. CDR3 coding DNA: TGTGCCAGCAGCTTATGGCAGGGGGCTCACAATGAGCAGTTCTTC.

The CDR3 sequence is CASSIDLASGGVIEQFF. In DNA, the CDR3 is TGTGCCAGTAGTATAGATCTGGCTAGCGGGGGGGTTATTGAGCAGTTCTTC. The V call is TRBV19, the J call TRBJ2-1, with 12 bases that match TRBD2. Germline values: CDR1 LNHDA, CDR2 SQIVND (reference sequence). There are 17 residues in the CDR3. Germline trimming cut 0 bases from V and 9 bases from J; bases unmatched to any gene: 9.

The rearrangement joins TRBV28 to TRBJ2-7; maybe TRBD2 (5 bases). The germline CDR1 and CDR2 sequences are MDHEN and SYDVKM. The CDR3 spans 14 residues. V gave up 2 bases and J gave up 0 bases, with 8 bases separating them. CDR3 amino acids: CASSLEGRSYEQYF. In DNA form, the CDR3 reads TGTGCCAGCAGTTTAGAGGGCCGCTCCTACGAGCAGTACTTC.

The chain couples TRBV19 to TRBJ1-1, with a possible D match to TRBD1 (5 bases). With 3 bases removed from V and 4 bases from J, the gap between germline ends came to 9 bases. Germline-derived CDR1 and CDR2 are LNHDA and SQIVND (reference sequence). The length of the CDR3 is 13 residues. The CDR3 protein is CASSISRGTEAFF. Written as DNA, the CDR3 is TGTGCCAGTAGTATCTCGAGGGGCACTGAAGCTTTCTTT.

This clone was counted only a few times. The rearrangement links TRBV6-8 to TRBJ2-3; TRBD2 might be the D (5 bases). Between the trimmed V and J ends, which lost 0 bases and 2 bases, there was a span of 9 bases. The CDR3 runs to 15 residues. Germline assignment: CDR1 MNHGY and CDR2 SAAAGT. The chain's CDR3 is CASSYSRALTDTQYF. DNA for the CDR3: TGTGCCAGCAGTTACTCGAGGGCTCTCACAGATACGCAGTATTTT.

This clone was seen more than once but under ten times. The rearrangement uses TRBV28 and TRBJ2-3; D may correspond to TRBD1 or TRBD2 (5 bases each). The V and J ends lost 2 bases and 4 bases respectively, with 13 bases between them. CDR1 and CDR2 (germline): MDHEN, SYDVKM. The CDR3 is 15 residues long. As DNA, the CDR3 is TGTGCCAGCAGTTTACGGCGGGCAGGGCCAGATACGCAGTATTTT. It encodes CASSLRRAGPDTQYF.

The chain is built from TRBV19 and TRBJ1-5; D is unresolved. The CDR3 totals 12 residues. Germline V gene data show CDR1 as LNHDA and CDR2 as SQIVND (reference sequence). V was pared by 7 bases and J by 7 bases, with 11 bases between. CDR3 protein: CASTTFNQPQHF. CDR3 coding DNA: TGTGCCAGTACGACTTTTAACCAGCCCCAGCATTTT.

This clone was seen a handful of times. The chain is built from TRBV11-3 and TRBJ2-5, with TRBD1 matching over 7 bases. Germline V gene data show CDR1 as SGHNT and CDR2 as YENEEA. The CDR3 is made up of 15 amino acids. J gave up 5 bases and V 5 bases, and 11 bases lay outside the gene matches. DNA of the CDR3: TGTGCCAGCAGCCCCCGCCAGGGGGAAGGGGAGACCCAGTACTTC. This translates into CASSPRQGEGETQYF.

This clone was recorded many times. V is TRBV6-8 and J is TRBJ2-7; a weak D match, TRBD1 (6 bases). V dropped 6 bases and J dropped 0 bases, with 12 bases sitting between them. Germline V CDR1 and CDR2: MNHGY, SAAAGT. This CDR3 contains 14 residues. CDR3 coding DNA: TGTGCCAGCAGAGAGACAGGCTTCTCCTACGAGCAGTACTTC. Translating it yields CASRETGFSYEQYF.

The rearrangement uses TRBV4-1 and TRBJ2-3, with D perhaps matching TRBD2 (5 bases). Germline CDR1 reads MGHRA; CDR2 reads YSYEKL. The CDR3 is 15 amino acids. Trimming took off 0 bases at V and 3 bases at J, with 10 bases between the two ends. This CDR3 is CASSQETGRTDTQYF. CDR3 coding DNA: TGCGCCAGCAGCCAAGAAACGGGAAGGACAGATACGCAGTATTTT.

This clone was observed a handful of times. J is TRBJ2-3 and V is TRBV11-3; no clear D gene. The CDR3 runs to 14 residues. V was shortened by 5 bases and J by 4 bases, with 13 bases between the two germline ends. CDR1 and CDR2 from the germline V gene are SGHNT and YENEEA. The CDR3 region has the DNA TGTGCCAGCAGCCCATACCGGGCAGCAGATACGCAGTATTTT. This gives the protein CASSPYRAADTQYF. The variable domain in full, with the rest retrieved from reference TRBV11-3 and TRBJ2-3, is EAGVVQSPRYKIIEKKQPVAFWCNPISGHNTLYWYLQNLGQGPELLIRYENEEAVDDSQLPKDRFSAERLKGVDSTLKIQPAELGDSAVYLCASSPYRAADTQYFGPGTRLTVL.

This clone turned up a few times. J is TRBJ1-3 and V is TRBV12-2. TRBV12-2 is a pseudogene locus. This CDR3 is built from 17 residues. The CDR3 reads CATKPRPGGSSGNTIYF. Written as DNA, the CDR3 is TGTGCCACCAAACCTCGACCCGGGGGAAGCTCTGGAAACACCATATATTTT.

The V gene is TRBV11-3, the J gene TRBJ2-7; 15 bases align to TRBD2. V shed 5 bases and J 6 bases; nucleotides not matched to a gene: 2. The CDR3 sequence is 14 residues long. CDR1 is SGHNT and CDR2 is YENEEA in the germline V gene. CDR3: CASSRTSGRGEQYF. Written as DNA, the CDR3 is TGTGCCAGCAGCCGGACTAGCGGGAGGGGCGAGCAGTACTTC.

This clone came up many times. The CDR3: CASSQGLAGGTGANVLTF. The CDR3 DNA reads as TGCGCCAGCAGCCAAGGACTAGCGGGAGGAACCGGGGCCAACGTCCTGACTTTC. The J gene is TRBJ2-6, the V gene TRBV4-1; 13 nucleotides align to TRBD2. The V gene's germline CDR1 is MGHRA and CDR2 YSYEKL. This CDR3 region has 18 residues. V lost 1 base and J lost 4; bases outside the gene matches: 4.

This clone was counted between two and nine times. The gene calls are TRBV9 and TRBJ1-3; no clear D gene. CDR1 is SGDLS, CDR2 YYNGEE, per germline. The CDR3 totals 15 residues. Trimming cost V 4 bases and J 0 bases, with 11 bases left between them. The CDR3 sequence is CASSQSIDSGNTIYF. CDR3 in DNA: TGTGCCAGCAGCCAATCTATAGACTCTGGAAACACCATATATTTT.

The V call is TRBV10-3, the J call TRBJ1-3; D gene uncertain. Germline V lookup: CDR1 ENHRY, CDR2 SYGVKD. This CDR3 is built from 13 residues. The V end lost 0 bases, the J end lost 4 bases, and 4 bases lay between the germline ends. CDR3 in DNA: TGTGCCATCAGTGAGTCGGGGGGAAACACCATATATTTT. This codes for CAISESGGNTIYF.

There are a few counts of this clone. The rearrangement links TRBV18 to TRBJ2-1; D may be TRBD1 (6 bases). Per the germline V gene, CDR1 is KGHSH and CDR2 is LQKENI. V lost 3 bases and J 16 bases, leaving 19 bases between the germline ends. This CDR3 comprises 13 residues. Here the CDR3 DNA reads TGTGCCAGCTCACCCGAACAGGTGGCAGGGGAATTCTTC. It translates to CASSPEQVAGEFF.

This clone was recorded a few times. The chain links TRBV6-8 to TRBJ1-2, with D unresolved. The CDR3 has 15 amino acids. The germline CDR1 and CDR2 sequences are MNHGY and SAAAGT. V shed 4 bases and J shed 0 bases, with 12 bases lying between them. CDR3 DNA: TGTGCCAGCAGTTCTGGGGTTCTGGCTAACTATGGCTACACCTTC. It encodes CASSSGVLANYGYTF.

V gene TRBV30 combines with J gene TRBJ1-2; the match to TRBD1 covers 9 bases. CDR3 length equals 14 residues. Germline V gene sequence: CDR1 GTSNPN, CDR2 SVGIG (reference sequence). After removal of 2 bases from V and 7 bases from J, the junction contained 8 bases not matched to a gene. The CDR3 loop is CAWSSLRQGGGYTF. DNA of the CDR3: TGTGCCTGGAGTTCGCTCCGACAGGGGGGTGGCTACACCTTC.

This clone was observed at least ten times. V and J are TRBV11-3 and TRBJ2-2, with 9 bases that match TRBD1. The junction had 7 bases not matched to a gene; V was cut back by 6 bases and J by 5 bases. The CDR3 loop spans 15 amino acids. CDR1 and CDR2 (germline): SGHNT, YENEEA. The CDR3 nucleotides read TGTGCCAGCAGAGGCGGGGACAGGGATACCGGGGAGCTGTTTTTT. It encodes CASRGGDRDTGELFF.

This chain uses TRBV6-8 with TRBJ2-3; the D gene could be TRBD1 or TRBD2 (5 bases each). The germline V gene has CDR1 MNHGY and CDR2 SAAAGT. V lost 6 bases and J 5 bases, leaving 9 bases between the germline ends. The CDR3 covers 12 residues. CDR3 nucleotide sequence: TGTGCCAGCAGCAGGGACCGAGATACGCAGTATTTT. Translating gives CASSRDRDTQYF.

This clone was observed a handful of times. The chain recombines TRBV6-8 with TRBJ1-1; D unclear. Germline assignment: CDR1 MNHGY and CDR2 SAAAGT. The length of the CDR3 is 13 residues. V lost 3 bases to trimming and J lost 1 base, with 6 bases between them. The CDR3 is CASSYDENTEAFF. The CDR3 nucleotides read TGTGCCAGCAGTTATGACGAGAACACTGAAGCTTTCTTT.

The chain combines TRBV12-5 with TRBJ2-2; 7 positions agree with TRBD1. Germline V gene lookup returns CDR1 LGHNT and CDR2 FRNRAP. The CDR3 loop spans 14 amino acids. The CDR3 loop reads CASNLHDRDGELFF. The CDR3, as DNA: TGTGCCAGCAATCTACACGACAGGGACGGGGAGCTGTTTTTT. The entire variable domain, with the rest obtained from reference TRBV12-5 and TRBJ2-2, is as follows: DARVTQTPRHKVTEMGQEVTMRCQPILGHNTVFWYRQTMMQGLELLAYFRNRAPLDDSGMPKDRFSAEMPDATLATLKIQPSEPRDSAVYFCASNLHDRDGELFFGEGSRLTVL.

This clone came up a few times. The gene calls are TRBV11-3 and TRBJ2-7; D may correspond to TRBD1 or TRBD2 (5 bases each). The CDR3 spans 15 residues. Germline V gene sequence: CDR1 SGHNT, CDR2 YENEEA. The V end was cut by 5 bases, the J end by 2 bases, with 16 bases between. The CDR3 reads CASSLKVGETYEQYF. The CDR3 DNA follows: TGTGCCAGCAGCCTCAAAGTGGGGGAAACCTACGAGCAGTACTTC.

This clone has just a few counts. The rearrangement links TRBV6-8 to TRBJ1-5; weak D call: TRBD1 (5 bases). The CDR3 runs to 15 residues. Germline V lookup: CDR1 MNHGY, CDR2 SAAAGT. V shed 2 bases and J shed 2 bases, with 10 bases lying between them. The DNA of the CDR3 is TGTGCCAGCAGTTACGGGGGTGGGGGCAATCAGCCCCAGCATTTT. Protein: CASSYGGGGNQPQHF.

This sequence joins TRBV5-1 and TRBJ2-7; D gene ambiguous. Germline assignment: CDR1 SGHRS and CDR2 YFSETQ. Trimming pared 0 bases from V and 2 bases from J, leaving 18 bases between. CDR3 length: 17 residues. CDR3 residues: CASSLEASSPPTYEQYF. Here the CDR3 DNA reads TGCGCCAGCAGCTTGGAGGCTTCGTCTCCACCAACCTACGAGCAGTACTTC. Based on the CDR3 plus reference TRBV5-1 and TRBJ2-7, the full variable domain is KAGVTQTPRYLIKTRGQQVTLSCSPISGHRSVSWYQQTPGQGLQFLFEYFSETQRNKGNFPGRFSGRQFSNSRSEMNVSTLELGDSALYLCASSLEASSPPTYEQYFGPGTRLTVT.